The T cell receptor beta chain described here comes from a study of shared clonotypes between healthy human individuals. Whole-study context: Contributing individuals were two females and a few males aged 18 to 49.

The ends were cut back, 0 bases at V and 1 base at J, with 13 bases in the middle. The CDR3 length is 16 residues. Germline V gene data show CDR1 as SGHRS and CDR2 as YFSETQ. Here immunoSEQ multiplex PCR was the method, and the copy in TCRdb shows in-frame clones only, minus some. The data contain around 2.5 million clones, over 85% of them singletons. This clone was recorded a few times. Donors, healthy HIV-negative adults, lacked recent acute infections or vaccinations. This receptor was obtained from a man in his late teens or twenties in good health. Some clones in this sample may be carry-over from other donors' samples. This rearrangement joins TRBV5-1 to TRBJ1-1; D call uncertain. Sequencing was performed on naive CD4+ T cells from PBMCs. This sample's subset: CD45RA+ positively selected. The CDR3 sequence is CASSLESVGRNTEAFF. In DNA, the CDR3 is TGCGCCAGCAGCTTGGAGAGTGTCGGTCGGAACACTGAAGCTTTCTTT.